The entry that follows covers one TCR beta chain sequence. The antigen is undetermined. The data were obtained in a study of OX40 agonist ivuxolimab in advanced cancers. For the study at large: Patients with hepatocellular carcinoma, melanoma, renal cell or head and neck cancer made up the dose-escalation patients. Checkpoint inhibitors had been given previously to about 40% of patients. Broader study findings: Those patients achieving a partial response at 0.1-3.0 mg/kg showed among the lowest clonal expansion.

TCRdb's table, derived via immunoSEQ multiplex PCR, lists solely in-frame clones and lacks some. The sample holds about 77,000 clones, around nine tenths seen once. Excluded were patients having autoimmune disease history or systemic immunosuppression. CDR1 and CDR2 (germline): SGHNT, YYREEE (reference sequence). V was pared by 0 bases and J by 4 bases, with 20 bases between. This CDR3 contains 17 residues. V usage is TRBV5-4 and J usage is TRBJ2-7; possible D gene TRBD2, 6 bases. The source material was CD4+ or CD8+ T cells sorted from blood, sampled in a trial of the OX40 agonist ivuxolimab. The sequence was obtained from an adult with an advanced solid tumor such as melanoma, head and neck, liver or kidney cancer. The CDR3 DNA reads as TGTGCCAGCAGCTTGGATGGCCCCCACGGGGGTATATACGAGCAGTACTTC. Its protein is CASSLDGPHGGIYEQYF.